The clone carrying this T cell receptor (beta chain) turned up a few times. Unique molecular identifiers were incorporated into the prepared TCRbeta library. MiXCR, applied by TCRdb to the PCR reads, yields one record per CDR3 protein. Of around 380,000 distinct CDR3 sequences in the sample, about 11% were seen once. This sample was included in a study of T-cell reconstitution after alpha-beta-depleted transplantation in children. The germline V gene has CDR1 ENHRY and CDR2 SYGVKD. The CDR3 runs 13 residues. Trimming cost V 10 bases and J 2 bases, with 15 bases left between them. The material sequenced was PBMCs from the stem cell graft donor, taken from the stem cell graft. This receptor was obtained from a human donor who donated a stem cell graft to a child with acute myeloid leukemia. This chain links TRBV10-3 with TRBJ2-7; D is possibly TRBD2 (6 bases). The CDR3 sequence is CATGTLLTYEQYF. The DNA of the CDR3 is TGTGCCACCGGGACTCTTTTGACCTACGAGCAGTACTTC.